This T cell receptor (beta chain) was obtained from a study of shared clonotypes between healthy human individuals. The study's findings and limits: The authors sampled blood alone, and tissue repertoires likely differ. The donor pool, a small one, limited the genetic and exposure-history diversity represented. Across subsets, estimated richness was generally greater for naive than for memory populations.

With regard to this clone: Antigen specificity is unknown.

Sorted-subset replicate PCRs used about 0.2 ug of genomic DNA. This amount corresponded to approximately 30,000 T cell genomes. Assay: immunoSEQ multiplex PCR; the TCRdb copy retains only in-frame clones and omits some. The sample carries more than 900,000 clones, around 78% recorded once. The CDR3 is made up of 15 amino acids. With 0 bases clipped from V and 1 base from J, the junction kept 2 bases outside the gene matches. Germline V gene sequence: CDR1 LGHNA, CDR2 YNFKEQ. The V call is TRBV4-2, the J call TRBJ1-1; 7 bases are a match to TRBD1. The specimen was memory CD4+ T cells from PBMCs. Subset here: CD45RA-negative fraction. The receptor's source is a man aged 18 to 29 in good health. Some clones in this sample may be carry-over from other donors' samples. CDR3 amino acids: CASSQEGQRNTEAFF. DNA for the CDR3: TGTGCCAGCAGCCAAGAGGGACAGAGGAACACTGAAGCTTTCTTT.